These 32 T cell receptor beta chains share one sample of origin, sequenced in a study of T cell repertoires in cytomegalovirus infection. TCRdb ran MiXCR on the reads and lists one entry per CDR3 protein. The sample has 380,000 or so distinct CDR3 sequences; approximately 30% are singletons. These receptors are not linked to any known antigen. The specimen comprised cultured PBMCs, sampled from culture after CMV antigen stimulation. All receptors derive from a human donor in good health (CMV status not recorded). Some clones in this sample may be carry-over from other donors' samples.

The chain joins TRBV18 to TRBJ1-2; 12 bases are a match to TRBD1. V gave up 0 bases and J gave up 2 bases; unmatched junction bases: 1. The CDR3 runs to 16 residues. Germline lookup yields CDR1 KGHSH and CDR2 LQKENI. CDR3 coding DNA: TGTGCCAGCTCACCACCGGGACAGGGGGCGAACTATGGCTACACCTTC. Protein: CASSPPGQGANYGYTF.

J is TRBJ2-7 and V is TRBV6-2 or TRBV6-3; 11 nucleotides agree with TRBD2. The ends lost 7 bases at V and 2 bases at J; junction bases unmatched: 4. The CDR3 length is 14 residues. The V gene's germline CDR1 is MNHEY and CDR2 SVGEGT. The CDR3: CASNGLAGTYEQYF. In DNA form, the CDR3 reads TGTGCCAGCAATGGACTAGCGGGCACCTACGAGCAGTACTTC.

About this clonotype: A much larger clone lies a single base off, so this may be a read error. The chain is built from TRBV15 and TRBJ2-2; no firm D call. This CDR3 has 13 amino acids. In germline, CDR1 is LNHNV, CDR2 YYDKDF (reference sequence). The CDR3 region is CATRRDAAGELFF. CDR3 sequence (DNA): TGTGCCACCCGCAGAGATGCCGCCGGGGAGCTGTTTTTT.

This clonotype came up many times. This chain links TRBV7-6 with TRBJ1-1, with 7 bases aligning to TRBD1. The CDR3 extends over 17 amino acids. V shed 5 bases and J 5 bases; nucleotides not matched to a gene: 17. Germline V gene sequence: CDR1 SGHVS, CDR2 FNYEAQ. The chain's CDR3 is CASSQLGGTVGSTEAFF. Here the CDR3 DNA reads TGTGCCAGCAGCCAACTCGGGGGGACAGTGGGATCTACTGAAGCTTTCTTT.

The V call is TRBV7-2, the J call TRBJ2-3, with a weak D call TRBD2 (6 bases). CDR1 is SGHTA, CDR2 FQGNSA, per germline. Trimming cost V 5 bases and J 0 bases, with 15 bases left between them. CDR3 length equals 16 residues. The CDR3 reads CASSPRTAGSTDTQYF. CDR3 sequence (DNA): TGTGCCAGCAGCCCCAGGACGGCGGGGAGCACAGATACGCAGTATTTT.

The chain carries TRBV7-9 and TRBJ2-7, with 7 bases fitting TRBD1. Germline values: CDR1 SEHNR, CDR2 FQNEAQ (reference sequence). The CDR3 extends over 13 amino acids. Trimming removed 5 bases from V and 8 bases from J; junction bases left unmatched: 9. The CDR3 reads CASSAGQAMKQYV. DNA for the CDR3: TGTGCCAGCAGCGCCGGACAGGCTATGAAGCAGTACGTC.

This clonotype was seen a handful of times. This sequence joins TRBV7-8 and TRBJ2-7, with D perhaps matching TRBD1 (5 bases). The CDR3 covers 14 residues. The V end lost 3 bases, the J end lost 3 bases, and 12 bases lay between the germline ends. CDR1 is SGHVS, CDR2 FQNEAQ, per germline. CDR3 coding DNA: TGTGCCAGCAGCTTGCCAGGGAAGTACTACGAGCAGTACGTC. The encoded protein is CASSLPGKYYEQYV.

This clonotype was counted many times. The rearrangement links TRBV6-2 or TRBV6-3 to TRBJ2-3; 8 bases fit TRBD2. V shed 4 bases and J 5 bases; nucleotides not matched to a gene: 17. CDR1 is MNHEY, CDR2 SVGEGT, per germline. The CDR3 has 18 residues. CDR3 sequence: CASSSGLALHLRGDTQYF. Written as DNA, the CDR3 is TGTGCCAGCAGTTCCGGACTAGCATTGCACCTCAGGGGAGATACGCAGTATTTT.

The gene calls are TRBV20-1 and TRBJ2-1; D ambiguous. Trimming removed 3 bases from V and 3 bases from J, with 12 bases in between. Germline CDR1 DFQATT, CDR2 SNEGSKA (reference sequence). CDR3 size: 14 residues. CDR3 nucleotides: TGCAGTGCTAGTGGGCCCCCCAGCTACAATGAGCAGTTCTTC. This translates into CSASGPPSYNEQFF.

The V call is TRBV20-1, the J call TRBJ2-5; no reliable D call. From germline, CDR1 is DFQATT and CDR2 SNEGSKA (reference sequence). Trimming took off 1 base at V and 5 bases at J, with 14 bases between the two ends. CDR3 length equals 14 residues. The CDR3 nucleotides read TGCAGTGCTAGAGTTATGGGCGCCTGGGAGACCCAGTACTTC. Translating gives CSARVMGAWETQYF.

This clonotype was observed a handful of times. The chain employs TRBV6-2 or TRBV6-3 and TRBJ2-5; D is undetermined. This CDR3 region has 15 residues. The germline gives CDR1 MNHEY, CDR2 SVGEGT. Trimming took off 5 bases at V and 1 base at J, with 14 bases between the two ends. This CDR3 reads CASSPRQVGQETQYF. The CDR3 DNA follows: TGTGCCAGCAGTCCTCGTCAGGTCGGCCAAGAGACCCAGTACTTC.

J is TRBJ2-7 and V is TRBV19; D assignment may be TRBD1 or TRBD2 (5 bases each). V was cut by 3 bases and J by 7 bases, with 13 bases left in between. CDR3 length equals 13 residues. Germline V gene data show CDR1 as LNHDA and CDR2 as SQIVND (reference sequence). The CDR3 region is CASSIRDPGEQYF. Written as DNA, the CDR3 is TGTGCCAGTAGTATCCGGGACCCTGGGGAGCAGTACTTC.

J is TRBJ2-7 and V is TRBV19; TRBD2 might be the D (5 bases). The V gene's germline CDR1 is LNHDA and CDR2 SQIVND (reference sequence). Deletions cut 0 bases from V and 3 bases from J, with 15 bases between. The CDR3 runs to 16 residues. The CDR3 DNA is TGTGCCAGTAGTATAGATTGTAGAGGCGGGTTCTACGAGCAGTACGTC. It specifies CASSIDCRGGFYEQYV.

The chain links TRBV6-5 to TRBJ2-3; a possible D gene is TRBD1 (6 bases). CDR1 MNHEY and CDR2 SVGAGI come from the germline V gene. This CDR3 is 15 amino acids long. The germline V and J ends were trimmed by 2 bases and 1 base, with 10 bases remaining between them. CDR3 bases: TGTGCCAGCAGTTACGACCCAGGGGGCACAGATACGCAGTATTTT. Translation gives CASSYDPGGTDTQYF.

The chain joins TRBV10-3 to TRBJ1-1; 7 bases align to TRBD1. The CDR3 totals 13 residues. V lost 10 bases, J lost 0 bases, and 5 bases stayed unmatched. Germline CDR1 ENHRY, CDR2 SYGVKD. In DNA form, the CDR3 reads TGTGCCACCAAGGACAGGATGAACACTGAAGCTTTCTTT. It encodes CATKDRMNTEAFF.

This clonotype appeared a few times. The gene calls are TRBV10-3 and TRBJ1-3, with D unclear. This CDR3 region has 15 residues. Germline V gives CDR1 ENHRY, CDR2 SYGVKD. V lost 3 bases to trimming and J lost 0 bases, with 9 bases between them. Here the CDR3 reads CAISEGRNSGNTIYF. In nucleotides, the CDR3 is TGTGCCATCAGTGAAGGACGGAACTCTGGAAACACCATATATTTT.

This clonotype was seen just once. This chain links TRBV28 with TRBJ2-5, with a weak D call TRBD1 (6 bases). V was clipped by 3 bases and J by 5 bases, with 13 bases between them. The CDR3 is 14 amino acids. Germline V lookup: CDR1 MDHEN, CDR2 SYDVKM. DNA of the CDR3: TGTGCCAGCAGTTTGCCAGGGGCAACGGAGACCCAGTACTTC. Protein product: CASSLPGATETQYF.

The CDR3 nucleotides are TGTGCCAGTAGTCGGTGGGAGGGGGGGTACAATGAGCAGTTCTTC. Translation gives CASSRWEGGYNEQFF. The chain employs TRBV19 and TRBJ2-1; D perhaps matches TRBD2 (7 bases). There are 15 residues in the CDR3. Germline CDR1 is LNHDA and CDR2 is SQIVND (reference sequence). Trimming pared 5 bases from V and 4 bases from J, leaving 15 bases between.

This clonotype was detected a few times. The chain links TRBV7-3 to TRBJ2-1; D is undetermined. CDR1 and CDR2 from the germline V gene are SGHTA and FQGTGA. CDR3 length: 16 amino acids. With 6 bases removed from V and 10 bases from J, the gap between germline ends came to 25 bases. The CDR3 DNA reads TGTGCCAGCAGTCCCCTCTCTGGACCAGACCTGGGGGAGCAGTTCTTC. Protein sequence: CASSPLSGPDLGEQFF. The whole variable domain, remainder taken from reference TRBV7-3 and TRBJ2-1, is GAGVSQTPSNKVTEKGKYVELRCDPISGHTALYWYRQSLGQGPEFLIYFQGTGAADDSGLPNDRFFAVRPEGSVSTLKIQRTERGDSAVYLCASSPLSGPDLGEQFFGPGTRLTVL.

This clonotype appeared many times. The chain is built from TRBV7-2 and TRBJ2-1, with 7 bases matching TRBD1. The length of the CDR3 is 13 residues. V gave up 4 bases and J gave up 7 bases; unmatched junction bases: 4. Germline loops: CDR1 SGHTA, CDR2 FQGNSA. The CDR3 region has the DNA TGTGCCAGCAGCTACCTACAGGGGAATGAGCAGTTCTTC. This translates into CASSYLQGNEQFF.

This clonotype turned up a few times. V is TRBV27 and J is TRBJ1-3; no definite D call. CDR1 is MNHEY and CDR2 is SMNVEV in the germline V gene (reference sequence). CDR3 length equals 13 residues. Trimming took off 2 bases at V and 4 bases at J, with 6 bases between the two ends. Here the CDR3 DNA reads TGTGCCAGCAGTTTAATTCCCGGAAACACCATATATTTT. Its translation: CASSLIPGNTIYF.

This rearrangement joins TRBV7-2 to TRBJ2-1; perhaps TRBD1 as D (5 bases). The germline gives CDR1 SGHTA, CDR2 FQGNSA. The CDR3 is 12 amino acids. V lost 1 base and J 9 bases, leaving 7 bases between the germline ends. CDR3 nucleotide sequence: TGTGCCAGCAGCTTAGGGGGCTTTGAGCAGTTCTTC. It encodes CASSLGGFEQFF. Full variable domain (remainder filled in from reference TRBV7-2 and TRBJ2-1): GAGVSQSPSNKVTEKGKDVELRCDPISGHTALYWYRQSLGQGLEFLIYFQGNSAPDKSGLPSDRFSAERTGGSVSTLTIQRTQQEDSAVYLCASSLGGFEQFFGPGTRLTVL.

This clonotype was picked up a small number of times. The chain carries TRBV19 and TRBJ2-1, with 13 bases identical to TRBD2. The germline V gene encodes CDR1 LNHDA and CDR2 SQIVND (reference sequence). The length of the CDR3 is 17 residues. J was trimmed by 6 bases and V by 8 bases; bases with no gene match: 13. The CDR3 sequence is CASRDGLAGVVCNEQFF. CDR3 coding DNA: TGTGCCAGTCGGGATGGACTAGCGGGAGTAGTATGCAATGAGCAGTTCTTC.

V usage is TRBV7-2 and J usage is TRBJ1-3; 7 bases map to TRBD1. The CDR3 length is 14 residues. CDR1 is SGHTA and CDR2 is FQGNSA in the germline V gene. Trimming at V came to 5 bases and at J to 7 bases, leaving 8 bases not matched to a gene. DNA for the CDR3: TGTGCCAGCAGCCCCCTCGACAGGGTGAACACCATATATTTT. Translated, it gives CASSPLDRVNTIYF.

V gene TRBV29-1 combines with J gene TRBJ1-5; 9 nucleotides line up with TRBD1. The CDR3 has 12 residues. Trimming at V came to 7 bases and at J to 9 bases, leaving 7 bases not matched to a gene. Germline V gene lookup returns CDR1 SQVTM and CDR2 ANQGSEA. CDR3 nucleotides: TGCAGCGCATCGGACAGGGGAAGGCCCCAGCATTTT. This codes for CSASDRGRPQHF.

V is TRBV19 and J is TRBJ2-3; either TRBD1 or TRBD2 may fit D (5 bases each). The V end lost 5 bases, the J end lost 6 bases, and 12 bases lay between the germline ends. The CDR3 loop spans 13 amino acids. The germline gives CDR1 LNHDA, CDR2 SQIVND (reference sequence). The CDR3 here is CASSGPWGDTQYF. The CDR3 bases are TGTGCCAGTAGTGGCCCCTGGGGGGATACGCAGTATTTT. The whole variable domain, filled in from reference TRBV19 and TRBJ2-3, reads DGGITQSPKYLFRKEGQNVTLSCEQNLNHDAMYWYRQDPGQGLRLIYYSQIVNDFQKGDIAEGYSVSREKKESFPLTVTSAQKNPTAFYLCASSGPWGDTQYFGPGTRLTVL.

This clonotype has only one observation. This chain uses TRBV10-3 with TRBJ2-2; maybe TRBD1 (5 bases). The V end lost 1 base, the J end lost 7 bases, and 13 bases lay between the germline ends. The CDR3 totals 15 residues. CDR1 and CDR2 from the germline V gene are ENHRY and SYGVKD. The CDR3 region is CAISELAGKHGELFF. The DNA of the CDR3 is TGTGCCATCAGTGAGTTGGCAGGGAAACACGGGGAGCTGTTTTTT.

J is TRBJ2-5 and V is TRBV12-3 or TRBV12-4, with no clear D. This CDR3 is 13 amino acids long. V was clipped by 3 bases and J by 7 bases, with 12 bases between them. The CDR3 loop reads CASSFGAGVTQYF. The CDR3 DNA sequence: TGTGCCAGCAGTTTCGGAGCTGGAGTGACCCAGTACTTC.

This clonotype was seen only a few times. This sequence joins TRBV4-1 and TRBJ2-1, with 7 bases that match TRBD2. The CDR3 consists of 17 residues. CDR1 MGHRA and CDR2 YSYEKL come from the germline V gene. V gave up 1 base and J gave up 3 bases; unmatched junction bases: 9. This chain's CDR3 is CASSQVKPGGYYNEQFF. CDR3 nucleotide sequence: TGCGCCAGCAGCCAAGTGAAGCCGGGAGGATACTACAATGAGCAGTTCTTC.

The CDR3 bases are TGTGCCAGCAGTTTAGGGGCCGGAGTAGCGGGTCCAACCAATGAGCAGTTCTTC. Translation: CASSLGAGVAGPTNEQFF. This chain joins TRBV12-3 or TRBV12-4 and TRBJ2-1; 7 nucleotides line up with TRBD2. Trimming removed 1 base from V and 6 bases from J; junction bases left unmatched: 15. The CDR3 contains 18 residues.

This clonotype turned up a few times. The V gene is TRBV25-1, the J gene TRBJ1-1; TRBD1 aligns across 7 bases. V dropped 8 bases and J dropped 6; count of bases not matched to a gene: 12. Germline V gene data show CDR1 as MGHDK and CDR2 as SYGVNS. The CDR3 totals 14 residues. CDR3 sequence reads: CASSKWQGVSEAFF. CDR3 coding DNA: TGTGCCAGCTCGAAATGGCAGGGGGTATCTGAAGCTTTCTTT. Combining the CDR3 with reference TRBV25-1 and TRBJ1-1 gives the whole variable domain EADIYQTPRYLVIGTGKKITLECSQTMGHDKMYWYQQDPGMELHLIHYSYGVNSTEKGDLSSESTVSRIRTEHFPLTLESARPSHTSQYLCASSKWQGVSEAFFGQGTRLTVV.

This sequence joins TRBV7-9 and TRBJ2-5; 9 bases align to TRBD2. V trimming: 1 base; J trimming: 5 bases; junction bases outside the gene matches: 8. The CDR3 totals 16 residues. CDR1 and CDR2 from the germline V gene are SEHNR and FQNEAQ (reference sequence). DNA for the CDR3: TGTGCCAGCAGCTTAGTAGCGGGAGATGCGTGGGAGACCCAGTACTTC. Translating it yields CASSLVAGDAWETQYF.